Below are 27 T cell receptor beta chains sequenced from a single sample in a study of graft-versus-host responses after intestinal transplantation. Clones were sequenced by immunoSEQ multiplex PCR, and TCRdb holds only the in-frame ones, with some missing. The repertoire holds some 110,000 clones, with roughly 87% as singletons. Their recognized antigens are unknown. Sequenced here: unstimulated CD4+ T cells sorted from spleen or lymph node cells, sampled before intestinal transplant. Receptors were obtained from a human donor who received an intestinal transplant.

The chain joins TRBV11-2 to TRBJ2-1, with a tentative D call TRBD1 (5 bases). Trimming took 5 bases from V and 5 from J, leaving 13 bases between them. This CDR3 has 14 residues. Germline CDR1 is SGHAT and CDR2 is FQNNGV. The CDR3, as DNA: TGTGCCAGCAGCCTAAGCAGGGAAAACAATGAGCAGTTCTTC. Translation: CASSLSRENNEQFF.

The chain links TRBV10-3 to TRBJ2-7; TRBD2 agrees at 11 bases. Germline values: CDR1 ENHRY, CDR2 SYGVKD. The J segment lost 3 bases and the V segment lost 7 bases, leaving 2 bases of the junction unmatched. The CDR3 runs 13 residues. The CDR3 nucleotides are TGTGCCATCAAAGGACTAGCGGGCTACGAGCAGTACTTC. This translates into CAIKGLAGYEQYF.

This chain connects TRBV28 to TRBJ2-1, with D perhaps TRBD2 (6 bases). V gave up 3 bases and J gave up 14 bases, with 11 bases separating them. Germline CDR1 MDHEN, CDR2 SYDVKM. The CDR3 is 11 residues long. The chain's CDR3 is CASSLGGIEFF. In DNA form, the CDR3 reads TGTGCCAGCAGTTTGGGGGGAATTGAGTTCTTC.

This chain connects TRBV11-2 to TRBJ2-5; 7 bases align to TRBD1. The J call may not be correct, given that the DNA end is closer to TRBJ2-7. The CDR3 runs to 14 residues. Germline CDR1 is SGHAT and CDR2 is FQNNGV. The CDR3 loop reads CASSRGPPGYEQYF. The CDR3 DNA is TGTGCCAGCAGTAGGGGGCCCCCGGGCTACGAGCAGTACTTC.

V gene TRBV5-3 combines with J gene TRBJ2-5; possible D gene TRBD1, 5 bases. TRBV5-3 is assigned to the ORF class and has an uncertain function. V gave up 0 bases and J gave up 2 bases, with 17 bases separating them. There are 17 residues in the CDR3. CDR3: CARSLVMPPRGQETQYF. The CDR3 nucleotides are TGTGCCAGAAGCTTGGTAATGCCGCCTAGGGGACAAGAGACCCAGTACTTC.

The gene calls are TRBV7-2 and TRBJ1-2, with 9 bases that match TRBD1. J lost 4 bases, V lost 1 base, and 4 bases had no gene match. Germline V gene sequence: CDR1 SGHTA, CDR2 FQGNSA. CDR3 length: 15 residues. CDR3 DNA: TGTGCCAGCAGCTTAGTCGGGACAGGGTCCTATGGCTACACCTTC. It codes for CASSLVGTGSYGYTF.

The gene calls are TRBV6-5 and TRBJ2-5; either TRBD1 or TRBD2 may supply D (6 bases each). V was trimmed by 2 bases and J by 4 bases, leaving 17 bases between them. CDR3 length equals 16 residues. Germline V gene sequence: CDR1 MNHEY, CDR2 SVGAGI. CDR3 sequence: CASSYISGAGRETQYF. The CDR3 DNA follows: TGTGCCAGCAGTTACATCTCAGGGGCGGGACGAGAGACCCAGTACTTC.

V and J are TRBV5-1 and TRBJ2-1; perhaps D is TRBD1 or TRBD2 (5 bases each). Trimming took 0 bases from V and 0 from J, leaving 10 bases between them. Germline CDR1 is SGHRS and CDR2 is YFSETQ. This CDR3 has 16 amino acids. CDR3: CASSLDGARSYNEQFF. CDR3 coding DNA: TGCGCCAGCAGCTTGGACGGGGCCCGCTCCTACAATGAGCAGTTCTTC. The variable domain in full, completed from reference TRBV5-1 and TRBJ2-1, reads KAGVTQTPRYLIKTRGQQVTLSCSPISGHRSVSWYQQTPGQGLQFLFEYFSETQRNKGNFPGRFSGRQFSNSRSEMNVSTLELGDSALYLCASSLDGARSYNEQFFGPGTRLTVL.

V and J are TRBV5-4 and TRBJ2-7, with a possible D match to TRBD2 (6 bases). Per germline, CDR1 SGHNT and CDR2 YYREEE (reference sequence). There are 13 residues in the CDR3. Trimming removed 2 bases from V and 4 bases from J, with 10 bases in between. DNA of the CDR3: TGTGCCAGCAGCTTCCCCGGGAGATACGAGCAGTACTTC. Amino acids: CASSFPGRYEQYF.

This clone came up a few times. The V and J genes are TRBV7-2 and TRBJ2-5; 10 bases align to TRBD1. This CDR3 has 15 amino acids. Looked up from germline, CDR1 is SGHTA and CDR2 is FQGNSA. The junction had 5 bases not matched to a gene; V was cut back by 0 bases and J by 7 bases. The CDR3 DNA reads as TGTGCCAGCAGCTTAGCGAGAAGGACAGGGGGGACCCAGTACTTC. Residues: CASSLARRTGGTQYF.

This clone was observed a handful of times. This rearrangement joins TRBV7-2 to TRBJ2-7, with D tentatively TRBD2 (5 bases). Germline V gene data show CDR1 as SGHTA and CDR2 as FQGNSA. The CDR3 has 14 amino acids. The V and J ends lost 8 bases and 0 bases respectively, with 14 bases between them. CDR3: CASGRLTSSYEQYF. DNA for the CDR3: TGTGCCAGCGGTCGACTCACTAGCTCCTACGAGCAGTACTTC. Full variable domain (remainder filled in from reference TRBV7-2 and TRBJ2-7): GAGVSQSPSNKVTEKGKDVELRCDPISGHTALYWYRQSLGQGLEFLIYFQGNSAPDKSGLPSDRFSAERTGGSVSTLTIQRTQQEDSAVYLCASGRLTSSYEQYFGPGTRLTVT.

V usage is TRBV6-1 and J usage is TRBJ2-2; D may be TRBD1 or TRBD2 (5 bases each). V lost 6 bases and J lost 1, with 12 bases in between. Germline V gene lookup returns CDR1 MNHNS and CDR2 SASEGT. The CDR3 contains 15 residues. The CDR3 here is CASRLGTQNTGELFF. The CDR3 nucleotides are TGTGCCAGCAGACTCGGGACGCAGAACACCGGGGAGCTGTTTTTT.

The chain recombines TRBV6-6 with TRBJ1-5, with TRBD1 identical over 7 bases. V trimming: 4 bases; J trimming: 5 bases; junction bases outside the gene matches: 8. Germline V gene lookup returns CDR1 MNHNY and CDR2 SVGAGI (reference sequence). The CDR3 contains 15 residues. This CDR3 is CASSSGTATDQPQHF. Here the CDR3 DNA reads TGTGCCAGCAGTTCCGGGACAGCCACTGATCAGCCCCAGCATTTT.

J is TRBJ2-5 and V is TRBV5-1; D is perhaps TRBD1 (6 bases). Between the trimmed V and J ends, which lost 0 bases and 1 base, there was a span of 13 bases. CDR3 size: 16 residues. In germline, CDR1 is SGHRS, CDR2 YFSETQ. This CDR3 reads CASSLVGGRGQETQYF. The CDR3 DNA is TGCGCCAGCAGCTTGGTTGGGGGCCGGGGCCAAGAGACCCAGTACTTC.

The rearrangement links TRBV4-1 to TRBJ1-3; D unresolved. Germline V CDR1 and CDR2: MGHRA, YSYEKL. The ends were cut back, 0 bases at V and 0 bases at J, with 3 bases in the middle. CDR3 length equals 14 residues. The CDR3 here is CASSQDPSGNTIYF. The CDR3 DNA sequence: TGCGCCAGCAGCCAAGATCCCTCTGGAAACACCATATATTTT.

V usage is TRBV7-9 and J usage is TRBJ2-1; 7 nucleotides align to TRBD2. Germline V gene lookup returns CDR1 SEHNR and CDR2 FQNEAQ (reference sequence). The CDR3 loop spans 19 amino acids. With 1 base clipped from V and 0 bases from J, the junction kept 12 bases outside the gene matches. CDR3 sequence: CASSLVGRIDLHSYNEQFF. CDR3 coding DNA: TGTGCCAGCAGCTTAGTCGGGAGGATAGACCTCCACTCCTACAATGAGCAGTTCTTC. Using reference TRBV7-9 and TRBJ2-1 for the parts outside the CDR3, the full variable domain is DTGVSQNPRHKITKRGQNVTFRCDPISEHNRLYWYRQTLGQGPEFLTYFQNEAQLEKSRLLSDRFSAERPKGSFSTLEIQRTEQGDSAMYLCASSLVGRIDLHSYNEQFFGPGTRLTVL.

This rearrangement joins TRBV6-5 to TRBJ1-6; D gene uncertain. V lost 6 bases and J 8 bases, leaving 14 bases between the germline ends. The CDR3 totals 14 residues. Germline CDR1 reads MNHEY; CDR2 reads SVGAGI. The CDR3 DNA follows: TGTGCCAGCAGGGAGAGGGTACTGGATTCACCCCTCCACTTT. Translated: CASRERVLDSPLHF.

The rearrangement links TRBV18 to TRBJ2-7; D call uncertain. The V and J ends lost 3 bases and 2 bases respectively, with 11 bases between them. This CDR3 has 14 amino acids. In germline, CDR1 is KGHSH, CDR2 LQKENI. CDR3 sequence: CASSPAYRTYEQYF. The CDR3 coding sequence is TGTGCCAGCTCACCCGCTTATCGTACCTACGAGCAGTACTTC. The whole variable domain, filled in from reference TRBV18 and TRBJ2-7, reads NAGVMQNPRHLVRRRGQEARLRCSPMKGHSHVYWYRQLPEEGLKFMVYLQKENIIDESGMPKERFSAEFPKEGPSILRIQQVVRGDSAAYFCASSPAYRTYEQYFGPGTRLTVT.

V gene TRBV5-1 combines with J gene TRBJ2-3, with TRBD2 identical over 11 bases. V lost 4 bases, J lost 0 bases, and 4 bases stayed unmatched. CDR1 SGHRS and CDR2 YFSETQ come from the germline V gene. The CDR3 is 16 residues long. The CDR3 DNA follows: TGCGCCAGCAGCCCCCGGACTAGCGGGAGCACAGATACGCAGTATTTT. Translating it yields CASSPRTSGSTDTQYF.

The rearrangement joins TRBV30 to TRBJ2-1, with a tentative D call TRBD1 (6 bases). V lost 1 base and J lost 0, with 10 bases in between. Germline lookup yields CDR1 GTSNPN and CDR2 SVGIG (reference sequence). CDR3 size: 15 residues. The CDR3 sequence: CAWSAGHFSYNEQFF. CDR3 nucleotides: TGTGCCTGGAGTGCGGGACACTTCTCCTACAATGAGCAGTTCTTC.

This chain joins TRBV4-1 and TRBJ2-3; 8 bases fit TRBD2. The ends lost 4 bases at V and 4 bases at J; junction bases unmatched: 7. The germline V gene has CDR1 MGHRA and CDR2 YSYEKL. The CDR3 loop spans 15 amino acids. CDR3 DNA: TGCGCCAGCAGCCCCCAAGGGCGGGAGGCAGATACGCAGTATTTT. This translates into CASSPQGREADTQYF.

This clone turned up a few times. CDR3 sequence (DNA): TGTGCCAGCAGCTTAGTATTCGGACAGGGGGCCGAGCAGTACTTC. Translation gives CASSLVFGQGAEQYF. The gene calls are TRBV7-9 and TRBJ2-7; 11 positions agree with TRBD1. The junction had 5 bases not matched to a gene; V was cut back by 1 base and J by 6 bases. CDR3 length: 15 amino acids. Germline CDR1 and CDR2: SEHNR and FQNEAQ (reference sequence).

J is TRBJ1-2 and V is TRBV5-1; a possible D gene is TRBD1 (5 bases). Looked up from germline, CDR1 is SGHRS and CDR2 is YFSETQ. The germline V and J ends were trimmed by 4 bases and 6 bases, with 13 bases remaining between them. The CDR3 loop spans 13 amino acids. The CDR3, as DNA: TGCGCCAGCAGCCCCGGGGGGACTGATGGCTACACCTTC. Protein: CASSPGGTDGYTF.

The chain uses TRBV6-1 and TRBJ2-7; 8 bases match TRBD2. Per the germline V gene, CDR1 is MNHNS and CDR2 is SASEGT. This CDR3 is 15 amino acids long. With 5 bases clipped from V and 2 bases from J, the junction kept 8 bases outside the gene matches. The CDR3 DNA is TGTGCCAGCAGTCTTCGGGAGGGCCCTACCTACGAGCAGTACTTC. It yields the protein CASSLREGPTYEQYF.

This chain links TRBV11-2 with TRBJ1-4; 8 positions match TRBD1. Germline values: CDR1 SGHAT, CDR2 FQNNGV. This CDR3 has 15 amino acids. V was clipped by 1 base and J by 8 bases; unmatched bases: 6. DNA for the CDR3: TGTGCCAGCAGCTTAGTTCAGGGGGCCGGAGAAAAACTGTTTTTT. Its protein product is CASSLVQGAGEKLFF.

As DNA, the CDR3 is TGTGCCAGCAGTTACCAGAGGAGCTCCTACGAGCAGTACTTC. Residues: CASSYQRSSYEQYF. The chain is built from TRBV6-5 and TRBJ2-7; the D is unclear. V was pared by 2 bases and J by 0 bases, with 8 bases between. The CDR3 spans 14 residues. Germline CDR1 is MNHEY and CDR2 is SVGAGI.

The CDR3 is CASSALTEHNSYEQYF. In DNA form, the CDR3 reads TGTGCCAGCAGTGCCCTGACAGAACACAACTCCTACGAGCAGTACTTC. The chain joins TRBV2 to TRBJ2-5; weak D call: TRBD1 (5 bases). TRBJ2-7 matches the DNA end more closely, so the J call is doubtful. Germline V gene data show CDR1 as SNHLY and CDR2 as FYNNEI. This CDR3 comprises 16 residues.